Each of the 26 T cell receptor beta chains below was sequenced from the same sample in a study of blood T cell repertoires in COVID-19. Sequencing used immunoSEQ multiplex PCR; TCRdb keeps in-frame clones, though not all of them. The table includes some 200,000 clones, about 90% detected once. Specimen: PBMCs or T cells enriched from blood (not recorded which). These receptors were taken from a woman in her thirties who had recovered from COVID-19.

The V call is TRBV24-1, the J call TRBJ2-2; D might be TRBD2 (6 bases). Per germline, CDR1 KGHDR and CDR2 SFDVKD. The CDR3 extends over 15 amino acids. Trimming took 8 bases from V and 2 from J, leaving 14 bases between them. In nucleotides, the CDR3 is TGTGCCACCACGGGAGATTGGGGAAACACCGGGGAGCTGTTTTTT. Translating it yields CATTGDWGNTGELFF.

The J gene is TRBJ1-6, the V gene TRBV30, with 7 bases aligning to TRBD1. This CDR3 has 14 amino acids. The germline gives CDR1 GTSNPN, CDR2 SVGIG (reference sequence). J lost 6 bases, V lost 2 bases, and 4 bases had no gene match. The CDR3 sequence: CAWSRQGFNSPLHF. CDR3 DNA: TGTGCCTGGAGTAGACAGGGCTTTAATTCACCCCTCCACTTT.

The rearrangement links TRBV29-1 to TRBJ1-1; 7 nucleotides align to TRBD1. V was clipped by 3 bases and J by 1 base; unmatched bases: 2. CDR3 length: 13 amino acids. Germline V gives CDR1 SQVTM, CDR2 ANQGSEA. In nucleotides, the CDR3 is TGCAGCGTTGACGACAGGGCGAACACTGAAGCTTTCTTT. It is translated as CSVDDRANTEAFF.

The V gene is TRBV13, the J gene TRBJ2-2, with 15 bases that match TRBD2. Trimming at V came to 4 bases and at J to 6 bases, leaving 3 bases not matched to a gene. The CDR3 totals 16 residues. CDR1 is PRHDT and CDR2 is FYEKMQ in the germline V gene (reference sequence). The CDR3 region has the DNA TGTGCCAGCAGCTCCCGGACTAGCGGGAGGGCCGGGGAGCTGTTTTTT. Residues: CASSSRTSGRAGELFF.

The J gene is TRBJ2-5, the V gene TRBV4-3; weak D call: TRBD2 (6 bases). CDR1 and CDR2 from the germline V gene are LGHNA and YSLEER. CDR3 size: 14 residues. V was pared by 2 bases and J by 2 bases, with 9 bases between. DNA of the CDR3: TGCGCCAGCAGCCAAAGGAGCGGGCAAGAGACCCAGTACTTC. It yields the protein CASSQRSGQETQYF.

This clone was seen just once. This chain uses TRBV7-9 with TRBJ1-6, with TRBD1 matching over 10 bases. V gave up 3 bases and J gave up 10 bases; unmatched junction bases: 6. The CDR3 runs to 15 residues. Germline assignment: CDR1 SEHNR and CDR2 FQNEAQ (reference sequence). In nucleotides, the CDR3 is TGTGCCAGCAGCTTGGACCGGGACAGGGGATCACCCCTCCACTTT. Protein: CASSLDRDRGSPLHF.

The chain joins TRBV5-8 to TRBJ1-2; D is ambiguous. Germline CDR1 reads SGHTS; CDR2 reads YDEGEE. Trimming took 9 bases from V and 8 from J, leaving 23 bases between them. This CDR3 is 14 amino acids long. CDR3 amino acids: CATRQSTAAWGYTF. CDR3 nucleotides: TGTGCCACCAGGCAAAGCACCGCCGCCTGGGGCTACACCTTC.

The chain couples TRBV27 to TRBJ2-3; D is undetermined. CDR3 length: 14 amino acids. The germline V and J ends were trimmed by 0 bases and 4 bases, with 8 bases remaining between them. CDR1 and CDR2 (germline): MNHEY, SMNVEV (reference sequence). CDR3 DNA: TGTGCCAGCAGTTTATCGCTAGGAGCAGATACGCAGTATTTT. Protein: CASSLSLGADTQYF.

The V call is TRBV5-1, the J call TRBJ2-7; possible D gene TRBD1, 5 bases. CDR3 length: 12 residues. V lost 4 bases to trimming and J lost 3 bases, with 8 bases between them. The germline V gene encodes CDR1 SGHRS and CDR2 YFSETQ. CDR3 amino acids: CASSTQGYEQYF. The DNA of the CDR3 is TGCGCCAGCAGCACCCAGGGCTACGAGCAGTACTTC.

V gene TRBV3-1 (or the pseudogene TRBV3-2) combines with J gene TRBJ2-5, with a tentative D call TRBD2 (6 bases). The CDR3 totals 15 residues. V shed 4 bases and J shed 0 bases, with 12 bases lying between them. Per the germline V gene, CDR1 is LGHDT and CDR2 is YNNKEL (reference sequence). CDR3 coding DNA: TGTGCCAGCAGCCGGCCCCCGGGGGACCAAGAGACCCAGTACTTC. This encodes CASSRPPGDQETQYF.

The rearrangement links TRBV4-3 to TRBJ2-7; D unresolved. Germline V gene lookup returns CDR1 LGHNA and CDR2 YSLEER. V was clipped by 11 bases and J by 3 bases, with 11 bases between them. The length of the CDR3 is 11 residues. CDR3 bases: TGCGCCCCGGTCCCTCTCTACGAGCAGTACTTC. Translation: CAPVPLYEQYF.

The chain has TRBV19 and TRBJ1-6; TRBD1 aligns across 9 bases. Unmatched junction bases numbered 7, after V lost 3 bases and J lost 7 bases. The CDR3 is 16 residues long. The germline V gene encodes CDR1 LNHDA and CDR2 SQIVND (reference sequence). The CDR3 is CASSIPTGGKNSPLHF. The CDR3 nucleotides are TGTGCCAGTAGTATCCCGACAGGGGGTAAAAATTCACCCCTCCACTTT.

This rearrangement joins TRBV5-5 to TRBJ1-4; a possible D gene is TRBD1 (5 bases). The V end lost 5 bases, the J end lost 4 bases, and 21 bases lay between the germline ends. Germline V CDR1 and CDR2: SGHKS, YYEKEE (reference sequence). CDR3 length: 17 residues. The DNA of the CDR3 is TGTGCCAGCAGACGAACGACCTCGACAGCCAATAATGAAAAACTGTTTTTT. Translating it yields CASRRTTSTANNEKLFF.

The rearrangement uses TRBV25-1 and TRBJ1-4; D call uncertain. V was cut by 2 bases and J by 8 bases, with 15 bases left in between. CDR1 MGHDK and CDR2 SYGVNS come from the germline V gene. This CDR3 contains 15 residues. CDR3 amino acids: CASSELGRRLEKLFF. CDR3 nucleotides: TGTGCCAGCAGTGAACTAGGGAGAAGGCTGGAAAAACTGTTTTTT.

This clone has just one count. CDR3 bases: TGTGCCAGCAGTCTATCTATCATTAGGCAGTATTTT. As protein: CASSLSIIRQYF. The V and J genes are TRBV12-3 or TRBV12-4 and TRBJ2-3; D not certain. CDR3 size: 12 residues. With 5 bases removed from V and 11 bases from J, the gap between germline ends came to 14 bases.

As DNA, the CDR3 is TGTGCCAGCAGCCCGCCGGGTCAGCCCCAGCATTTT. Protein product: CASSPPGQPQHF. This chain links TRBV27 with TRBJ1-5; D is unresolved. Germline CDR1 reads MNHEY; CDR2 reads SMNVEV (reference sequence). V shed 6 bases and J shed 6 bases, with 9 bases lying between them. The CDR3 totals 12 residues.

About this clone itself: Other DNA sequences within the sample encode an identical CDR3. CDR3 DNA: TGTGCCAGCAGCGTAGGGACAGGAGTTAACTATGGCTACACCTTC. Protein product: CASSVGTGVNYGYTF. The gene calls are TRBV9 and TRBJ1-2; 7 positions match TRBD1. The CDR3 extends over 15 amino acids. V lost 0 bases, J lost 1 base, and 3 bases stayed unmatched. Germline V CDR1 and CDR2: SGDLS, YYNGEE.

This chain connects TRBV19 to TRBJ1-1; possibly TRBD1 for D (6 bases). The CDR3 length is 13 residues. CDR1 and CDR2 (germline): LNHDA, SQIVND (reference sequence). Trimming stripped 7 bases from V and 4 bases from J, with 13 bases between. The CDR3 bases are TGTGCCAGTAACCTGATCAGGGGCACTGAAGCTTTCTTT. This gives the protein CASNLIRGTEAFF.

This clone was observed a single time. The chain combines TRBV27 with TRBJ1-5; D is undetermined. The germline CDR1 and CDR2 sequences are MNHEY and SMNVEV (reference sequence). This CDR3 has 12 residues. V was cut by 9 bases and J by 6 bases, with 12 bases left in between. The CDR3 DNA follows: TGTGCCAGTAAAAGTGCGGGTCAGCCCCAGCATTTT. It is translated as CASKSAGQPQHF.

CDR3 DNA sequence: TGTGCCAGCAGCCAACAGCCCGCCGACGCGACCTACGAGCAGTACTTC. Translating gives CASSQQPADATYEQYF. The chain uses TRBV7-2 and TRBJ2-7; D is ambiguous. CDR1 is SGHTA, CDR2 FQGNSA, per germline. This CDR3 has 16 amino acids. Trimming shortened V by 5 bases and J by 2 bases, and 19 bases separated the two germline ends.

This chain links TRBV18 with TRBJ2-2; TRBD1 matches at 7 bases. Trimming at V came to 6 bases and at J to 6 bases, leaving 7 bases not matched to a gene. Germline V gene sequence: CDR1 KGHSH, CDR2 LQKENI. The CDR3 loop spans 14 amino acids. The chain's CDR3 is CASSPDRVSGELFF. As DNA, the CDR3 is TGTGCCAGCTCCCCTGACAGGGTATCCGGGGAGCTGTTTTTT.

This clone was recorded only once. V usage is TRBV24-1 and J usage is TRBJ2-2; weak D call: TRBD1 (5 bases). Per germline, CDR1 KGHDR and CDR2 SFDVKD. This CDR3 has 16 residues. Trimming pared 1 base from V and 10 bases from J, leaving 18 bases between. The CDR3: CATSDFSLGAPEELFF. As DNA, the CDR3 is TGTGCCACCAGTGATTTTTCGCTAGGGGCCCCGGAGGAGCTGTTTTTT.

The chain links TRBV7-2 to TRBJ2-5; the D gene is possibly TRBD2 (6 bases). Per germline, CDR1 SGHTA and CDR2 FQGNSA. The CDR3 totals 16 residues. The ends were cut back, 4 bases at V and 1 base at J, with 16 bases in the middle. This CDR3 reads CASSSFREDFQETQYF. CDR3 nucleotide sequence: TGTGCCAGCAGCTCATTTAGGGAGGATTTCCAAGAGACCCAGTACTTC.

The chain joins TRBV5-1 to TRBJ1-1; 9 bases fit TRBD1. Germline V gene sequence: CDR1 SGHRS, CDR2 YFSETQ. This CDR3 has 15 residues. After removal of 3 bases from V and 1 base from J, the junction contained 4 bases not matched to a gene. The CDR3: CASSYRGQGNTEAFF. Written as DNA, the CDR3 is TGCGCCAGCAGCTACCGGGGACAGGGGAACACTGAAGCTTTCTTT.

CDR3 nucleotides: TGTGCCAGTAGCCAGGGGACAATTCAAGAGCAGTACTTC. As protein: CASSQGTIQEQYF. J is TRBJ2-7 and V is TRBV19; perhaps TRBD1 as D (6 bases). This CDR3 spans 13 amino acids. In germline, CDR1 is LNHDA, CDR2 SQIVND (reference sequence). Trimming cost V 6 bases and J 7 bases, with 16 bases left between them.

The chain combines TRBV4-2 with TRBJ2-5, with 10 positions matching TRBD2. This CDR3 spans 18 amino acids. Per the germline V gene, CDR1 is LGHNA and CDR2 is YNFKEQ. The V gene end was trimmed by 4 bases and the J gene end by 4 bases; junction bases not matched to a gene: 15. CDR3 bases: TGTGCCAGCAGCCCCCGGGGTAGCGGGGGGCCGGGGGGAGAGACCCAGTACTTC. Amino acid sequence: CASSPRGSGGPGGETQYF.